This T cell receptor beta chain was sequenced for a study of shared clonotypes between healthy human individuals. Overall study: Used for every donor were three CD4 naive, three CD4 memory, two CD8 naive and one CD8 memory plate.

Worth noting for this clone: No antigen is known for it.

General study points: Sampling covered nothing but blood. Tissue TCR repertoires likely differ from those found in blood.

There are 17 residues in the CDR3. Germline CDR1 SGHNT, CDR2 YENEEA. V shed 5 bases and J shed 8 bases, with 25 bases lying between them. The protocol was immunoSEQ multiplex PCR, while the TCRdb copy is restricted to in-frame clones and leaves out a portion. The sample yields about 690,000 clones, about 92% seen once. The receptor comes from a man aged 18 to 29 in good health. Some clones in this sample may be carry-over from other donors' samples. Specimen: memory CD8+ T cells from PBMCs. Sample subset: CD45RO+ cells pooled with CCR7-negative TemRA cells. The chain recombines TRBV11-3 with TRBJ2-1; D gene unclear. The CDR3 sequence: CASSLEKGAIHMYEQFF. The CDR3 DNA reads TGTGCCAGCAGCCTGGAGAAGGGCGCGATACATATGTATGAGCAGTTCTTC.